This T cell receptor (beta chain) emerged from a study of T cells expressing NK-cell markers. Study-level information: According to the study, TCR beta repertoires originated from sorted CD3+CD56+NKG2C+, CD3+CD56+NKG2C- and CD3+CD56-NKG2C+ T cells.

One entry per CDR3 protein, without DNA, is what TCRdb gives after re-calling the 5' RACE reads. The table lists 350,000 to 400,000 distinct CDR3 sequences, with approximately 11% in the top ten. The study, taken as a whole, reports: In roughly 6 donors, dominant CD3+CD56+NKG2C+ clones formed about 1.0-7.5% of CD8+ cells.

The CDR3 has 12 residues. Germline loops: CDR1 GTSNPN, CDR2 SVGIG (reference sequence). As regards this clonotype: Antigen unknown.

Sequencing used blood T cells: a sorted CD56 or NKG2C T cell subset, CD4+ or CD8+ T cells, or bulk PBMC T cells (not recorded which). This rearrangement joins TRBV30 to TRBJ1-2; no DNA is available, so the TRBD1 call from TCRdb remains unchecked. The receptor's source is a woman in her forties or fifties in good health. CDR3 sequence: CAWSESGVGYTF. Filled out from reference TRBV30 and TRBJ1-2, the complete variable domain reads SQTIHQWPATLVQPVGSPLSLECTVEGTSNPNLYWYRQAAGRGLQLLFYSVGIGQISSEVPQNLSASRPQDRQFILSSKKLLLSDSGFYLCAWSESGVGYTFGSGTRLTVV.